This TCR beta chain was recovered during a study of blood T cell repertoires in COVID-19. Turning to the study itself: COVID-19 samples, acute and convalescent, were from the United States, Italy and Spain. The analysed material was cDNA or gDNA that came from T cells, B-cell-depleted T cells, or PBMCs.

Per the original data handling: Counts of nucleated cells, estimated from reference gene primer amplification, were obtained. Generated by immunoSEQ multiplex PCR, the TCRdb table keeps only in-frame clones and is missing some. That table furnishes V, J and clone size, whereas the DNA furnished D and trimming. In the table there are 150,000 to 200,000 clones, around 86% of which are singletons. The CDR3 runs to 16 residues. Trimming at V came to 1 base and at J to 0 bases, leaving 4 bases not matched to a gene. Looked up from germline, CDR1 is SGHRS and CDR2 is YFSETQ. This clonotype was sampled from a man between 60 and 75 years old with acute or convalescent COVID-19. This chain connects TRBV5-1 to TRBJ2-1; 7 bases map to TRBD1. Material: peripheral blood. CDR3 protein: CASSLFGDSSYNEQFF. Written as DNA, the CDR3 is TGCGCCAGCAGCTTGTTTGGGGACAGCTCCTACAATGAGCAGTTCTTC.